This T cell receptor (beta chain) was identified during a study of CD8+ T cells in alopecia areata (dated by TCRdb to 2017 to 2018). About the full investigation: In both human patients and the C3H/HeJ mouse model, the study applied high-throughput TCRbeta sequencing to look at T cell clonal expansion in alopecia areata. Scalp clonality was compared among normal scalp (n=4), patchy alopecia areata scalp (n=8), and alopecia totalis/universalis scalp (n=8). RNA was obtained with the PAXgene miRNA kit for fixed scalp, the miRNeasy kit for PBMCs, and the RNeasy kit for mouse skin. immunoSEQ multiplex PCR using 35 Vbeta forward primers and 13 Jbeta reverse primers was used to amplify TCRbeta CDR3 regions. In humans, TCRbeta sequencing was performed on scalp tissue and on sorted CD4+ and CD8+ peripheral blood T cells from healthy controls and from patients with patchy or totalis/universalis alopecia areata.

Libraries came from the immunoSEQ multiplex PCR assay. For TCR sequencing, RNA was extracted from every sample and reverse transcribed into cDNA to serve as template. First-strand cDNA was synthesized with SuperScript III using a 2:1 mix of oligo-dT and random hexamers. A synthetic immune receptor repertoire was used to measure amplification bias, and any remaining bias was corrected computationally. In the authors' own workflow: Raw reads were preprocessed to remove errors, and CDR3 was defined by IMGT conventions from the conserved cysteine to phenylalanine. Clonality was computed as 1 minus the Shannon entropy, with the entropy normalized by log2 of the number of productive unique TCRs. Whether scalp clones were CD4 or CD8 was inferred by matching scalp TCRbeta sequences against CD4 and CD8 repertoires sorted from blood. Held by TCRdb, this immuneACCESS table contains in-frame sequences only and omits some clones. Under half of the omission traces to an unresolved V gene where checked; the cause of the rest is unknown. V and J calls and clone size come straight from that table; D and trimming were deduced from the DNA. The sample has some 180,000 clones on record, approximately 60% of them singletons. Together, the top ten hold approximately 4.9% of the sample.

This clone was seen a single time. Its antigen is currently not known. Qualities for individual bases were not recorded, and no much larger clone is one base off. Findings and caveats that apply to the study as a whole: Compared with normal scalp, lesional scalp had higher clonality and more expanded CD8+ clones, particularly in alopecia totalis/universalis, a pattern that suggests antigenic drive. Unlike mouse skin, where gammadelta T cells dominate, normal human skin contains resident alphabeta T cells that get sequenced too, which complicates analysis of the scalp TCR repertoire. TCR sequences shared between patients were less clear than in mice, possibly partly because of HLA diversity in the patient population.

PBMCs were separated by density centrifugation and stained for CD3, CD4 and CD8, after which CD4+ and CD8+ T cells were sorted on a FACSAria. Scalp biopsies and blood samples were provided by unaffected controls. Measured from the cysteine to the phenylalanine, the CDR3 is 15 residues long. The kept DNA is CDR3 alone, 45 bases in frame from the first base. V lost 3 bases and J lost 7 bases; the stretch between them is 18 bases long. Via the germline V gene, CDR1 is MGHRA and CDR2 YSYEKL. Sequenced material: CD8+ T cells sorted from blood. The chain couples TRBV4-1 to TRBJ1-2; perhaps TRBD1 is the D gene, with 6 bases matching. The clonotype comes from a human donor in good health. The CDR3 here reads CASSHTLGGASGYTF. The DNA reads TGCGCCAGCAGCCACACCCTGGGGGGGGCGAGTGGCTACACCTTC.